The 30 T cell receptor beta chains presented below share a single source sample, sequenced in a study of beta chain features in type 1 diabetes. Regarding the study as a whole: Moderate yet significant TCRB CDR3 shortening was seen in Type 1 diabetes patients in all four CD4+ subsets.

cDNA synthesis used the whole RNA isolate, giving expressed TCRB sequences. The protocol was immunoSEQ multiplex PCR, while the TCRdb copy is restricted to in-frame clones and leaves out a portion. Here the sample spans 140,000 or so clones, 10% to 15% being singletons. No antigen has been identified for these receptors. Sequenced sample: central memory CD4+ T cells from blood. Source of these receptors: a man in his late teens or twenties with type 1 diabetes.

This clone appeared a few times. The chain employs TRBV5-6 and TRBJ1-5, with TRBD1 matching over 10 bases. The CDR3 spans 16 residues. With 4 bases clipped from V and 2 bases from J, the junction kept 6 bases outside the gene matches. Germline V gene sequence: CDR1 SGHDT, CDR2 YYEEEE. In DNA form, the CDR3 reads TGTGCCAGCAGCCTGACAGGGGGCACGGGCAATCAGCCCCAGCATTTT. Its translation: CASSLTGGTGNQPQHF. The full variable domain, with the rest looked up from reference TRBV5-6 and TRBJ1-5, is DAGVTQSPTHLIKTRGQQVTLRCSPKSGHDTVSWYQQALGQGPQFIFQYYEEEERQRGNFPDRFSGHQFPNYSSELNVNALLLGDSALYLCASSLTGGTGNQPQHFGDGTRLSIL.

This chain joins TRBV6-1 and TRBJ2-3; D remains ambiguous. Germline V lookup: CDR1 MNHNS, CDR2 SASEGT. The CDR3 spans 15 residues. Trimming shortened V by 2 bases and J by 1 base, and 10 bases separated the two germline ends. The chain's CDR3 is CASSESRTRTDTQYF. The CDR3 DNA reads TGTGCCAGCAGTGAAAGCCGGACCCGCACAGATACGCAGTATTTT.

The CDR3 DNA reads as TGTGCCAGCAGTCATACAGGGGCTAACTATGGCTACACCTTC. Its protein is CASSHTGANYGYTF. This chain links TRBV25-1 with TRBJ1-2, with 7 nucleotides matching TRBD1. CDR3 length equals 14 residues. Germline loops: CDR1 MGHDK, CDR2 SYGVNS. The V segment lost 5 bases and the J segment 0 bases; nucleotides outside the gene matches: 3.

This clone was observed a handful of times. The chain recombines TRBV19 with TRBJ2-5; D is undetermined. This CDR3 has 13 amino acids. V was pared by 3 bases and J by 5 bases, with 10 bases between. The V gene's germline CDR1 is LNHDA and CDR2 SQIVND (reference sequence). CDR3 in amino acids: CASSIPGSETQYF. The CDR3 DNA sequence: TGTGCCAGTAGTATCCCTGGGTCGGAGACCCAGTACTTC.

This clone has a handful of counts. The chain employs TRBV4-1 and TRBJ1-2; possible D gene TRBD1, 5 bases. The CDR3 runs to 17 residues. CDR1 and CDR2 (germline): MGHRA, YSYEKL. Trimming pared 0 bases from V and 0 bases from J, leaving 14 bases between. CDR3 DNA sequence: TGCGCCAGCAGCCAAGAAAGGGCCAGGGCTTCTAACTATGGCTACACCTTC. This sequence encodes CASSQERARASNYGYTF.

This clone was seen more than once but under ten times. The chain uses TRBV30 and TRBJ1-4, with 7 nucleotides matching TRBD1. The CDR3 totals 16 residues. V lost 4 bases to trimming and J lost 4 bases; unmatched junction nucleotides: 12. Germline V gene lookup returns CDR1 GTSNPN and CDR2 SVGIG (reference sequence). For the CDR3, the DNA is TGTGCCTGGACCTCGGGACAGCAAAATAGTAATGAAAAACTGTTTTTT. Translation gives CAWTSGQQNSNEKLFF.

The V gene is TRBV11-2, the J gene TRBJ2-3; the match to TRBD2 covers 9 bases. This CDR3 contains 20 residues. CDR1 and CDR2 from the germline V gene are SGHAT and FQNNGV. The V segment lost 0 bases and the J segment 0 bases; nucleotides outside the gene matches: 13. CDR3 residues: CASSLEVSGGHYRSTDTQYF. DNA of the CDR3: TGTGCCAGCAGCTTAGAAGTTAGCGGGGGCCACTATCGGAGCACAGATACGCAGTATTTT.

This clone was counted at least ten times. The CDR3 here is CASSQGHTSGGPGANVLTF. The DNA for the CDR3 is TGTGCCAGCAGCCAAGGCCACACTAGCGGGGGACCTGGGGCCAACGTCCTGACTTTC. This chain joins TRBV14 and TRBJ2-6; 11 bases match TRBD2. V gave up 1 base and J gave up 2 bases; unmatched junction bases: 7. The CDR3 contains 19 residues. The germline gives CDR1 SGHDN, CDR2 FVKESK.

This clone was recorded a few times. The chain combines TRBV2 with TRBJ2-3; D call uncertain. Trimming took 5 bases from V and 3 from J, leaving 12 bases between them. Germline assignment: CDR1 SNHLY and CDR2 FYNNEI. This CDR3 is 14 amino acids long. CDR3 residues: CASSRTDSTDTQYF. The CDR3 nucleotides are TGTGCCAGCAGTAGGACCGACTCTACAGATACGCAGTATTTT. Filled out from reference TRBV2 and TRBJ2-3, the complete variable domain reads EPEVTQTPSHQVTQMGQEVILRCVPISNHLYFYWYRQILGQKVEFLVSFYNNEISEKSEIFDDQFSVERPDGSNFTLKIRSTKLEDSAMYFCASSRTDSTDTQYFGPGTRLTVL.

This chain connects TRBV5-4 to TRBJ2-1; D not certain. Germline CDR1 is SGHNT and CDR2 is YYREEE (reference sequence). This CDR3 contains 13 residues. Between the trimmed V and J ends, which lost 1 base and 7 bases, there was a span of 9 bases. The CDR3 reads CASSLFHGNEQFF. The CDR3 coding sequence is TGTGCCAGCAGCTTGTTTCACGGGAATGAGCAGTTCTTC.

This clone was detected only a few times. The gene calls are TRBV29-1 and TRBJ1-2; D not resolved. V was cut by 1 base and J by 8 bases, with 8 bases left in between. The CDR3 runs to 11 residues. Germline V gives CDR1 SQVTM, CDR2 ANQGSEA. The CDR3 DNA sequence: TGCAGCGTTGAAGGGACTTGGGGCTACACCTTC. This sequence encodes CSVEGTWGYTF. Full variable domain (rest looked up from reference TRBV29-1 and TRBJ1-2): SAVISQKPSRDICQRGTSLTIQCQVDSQVTMMFWYRQQPGQSLTLIATANQGSEATYESGFVIDKFPISRPNLTFSTLTVSNMSPEDSSIYLCSVEGTWGYTFGSGTRLTVV.

This clone was counted only a few times. This chain links TRBV14 with TRBJ2-3; 12 bases line up with TRBD2. J lost 0 bases, V lost 4 bases, and 2 bases had no gene match. This CDR3 comprises 16 residues. In germline, CDR1 is SGHDN, CDR2 FVKESK. This CDR3 reads CASSPLAGGSTDTQYF. The CDR3 DNA is TGTGCCAGCAGCCCCCTAGCGGGGGGGAGCACAGATACGCAGTATTTT.

This clone was observed a handful of times. This sequence joins TRBV6-6 and TRBJ1-2; D is unresolved. The V and J ends lost 2 bases and 3 bases respectively, with 16 bases between them. Per the germline V gene, CDR1 is MNHNY and CDR2 is SVGAGI (reference sequence). The length of the CDR3 is 16 residues. The CDR3: CASSYDPGVSDYGYTF. For the CDR3, the DNA is TGTGCCAGCAGTTACGATCCTGGGGTTAGCGACTATGGCTACACCTTC.

This clone was observed a handful of times. V is TRBV20-1 and J is TRBJ2-1; no clear D. This CDR3 region has 11 residues. Germline V gene sequence: CDR1 DFQATT, CDR2 SNEGSKA (reference sequence). Trimming removed 6 bases from V and 5 bases from J, with 8 bases in between. CDR3 region: CSAARNNEQFF. The CDR3 region has the DNA TGCAGTGCAGCCAGAAACAATGAGCAGTTCTTC.

This clone has only a few counts. The chain carries TRBV30 and TRBJ1-2; TRBD1 agrees at 8 bases. The CDR3 is 12 amino acids. From germline, CDR1 is GTSNPN and CDR2 SVGIG (reference sequence). V dropped 4 bases and J dropped 8; count of bases not matched to a gene: 6. In DNA, the CDR3 is TGTGCCTGGAAACGGACAGGGACCGGCTACACCTTC. Translation: CAWKRTGTGYTF.

This clone was seen a handful of times. This rearrangement joins TRBV19 to TRBJ1-3, with D possibly TRBD1 on 6 matching bases. This CDR3 is 15 amino acids long. Germline loops: CDR1 LNHDA, CDR2 SQIVND (reference sequence). V lost 11 bases to trimming and J lost 0 bases, with 17 bases between them. The CDR3: CACRQDRVSGNTIYF. CDR3 DNA: TGTGCCTGCAGACAGGATAGGGTCTCTGGAAACACCATATATTTT.

This clone was seen more than once but under ten times. The gene calls are TRBV25-1 and TRBJ1-6, with 7 bases lining up with TRBD1. The germline CDR1 and CDR2 sequences are MGHDK and SYGVNS. This CDR3 region has 16 residues. V shed 1 base, J shed 10 bases, and the junction held 10 bases outside the gene matches. The CDR3 is CASSESEKGASSPLHF. DNA of the CDR3: TGTGCCAGCAGTGAATCTGAAAAGGGGGCTTCCTCACCCCTCCACTTT. Full variable domain (outside the CDR3, taken from reference TRBV25-1 and TRBJ1-6): EADIYQTPRYLVIGTGKKITLECSQTMGHDKMYWYQQDPGMELHLIHYSYGVNSTEKGDLSSESTVSRIRTEHFPLTLESARPSHTSQYLCASSESEKGASSPLHFGNGTRLTVT.

This clone was counted only a few times. The chain is built from TRBV9 and TRBJ2-5; D possibly uses TRBD1 or TRBD2 (5 bases each). Germline CDR1 SGDLS, CDR2 YYNGEE. The CDR3 loop spans 15 amino acids. V was cut by 0 bases and J by 5 bases, with 14 bases left in between. The CDR3 loop reads CASSVGSGTAETQYF. The DNA of the CDR3 is TGTGCCAGCAGCGTAGGTTCCGGGACGGCGGAGACCCAGTACTTC.

This clone came up a few times. The rearrangement joins TRBV6-1 to TRBJ1-2; 8 nucleotides agree with TRBD1. From germline, CDR1 is MNHNS and CDR2 SASEGT. The trim removed 7 bases at V and 3 bases at J, leaving 7 bases unmatched. The CDR3 is made up of 14 amino acids. CDR3 nucleotide sequence: TGTGCCAGCAACAAGGACAGGGTATACTATGGCTACACCTTC. It is translated as CASNKDRVYYGYTF.

This clone showed up just a few times. The chain carries TRBV29-1 and TRBJ1-1, with a possible D match to TRBD1 (5 bases). CDR3 length: 16 residues. Germline assignment: CDR1 SQVTM and CDR2 ANQGSEA. With 4 bases removed from V and 1 base from J, the gap between germline ends came to 19 bases. Written as DNA, the CDR3 is TGCAGCGTTGGTTCCCAGGGTGGATTGAGGAACACTGAAGCTTTCTTT. The encoded protein is CSVGSQGGLRNTEAFF. Variable domain in full (rest from reference TRBV29-1 and TRBJ1-1): SAVISQKPSRDICQRGTSLTIQCQVDSQVTMMFWYRQQPGQSLTLIATANQGSEATYESGFVIDKFPISRPNLTFSTLTVSNMSPEDSSIYLCSVGSQGGLRNTEAFFGQGTRLTVV.

CDR3 in amino acids: CAWSGVLPNSPLHF. The CDR3 region has the DNA TGTGCCTGGTCCGGGGTCCTCCCGAATTCACCCCTCCACTTT. V usage is TRBV30 and J usage is TRBJ1-6, with D unresolved. V was cut by 5 bases and J by 7 bases, with 15 bases left in between. The CDR3 has 14 amino acids. CDR1 is GTSNPN and CDR2 is SVGIG in the germline V gene (reference sequence).

Only a few counts were recorded for this clone. The chain links TRBV30 to TRBJ2-5; no definite D call. There are 11 residues in the CDR3. V lost 5 bases and J 4 bases, leaving 8 bases between the germline ends. Looked up from germline, CDR1 is GTSNPN and CDR2 is SVGIG (reference sequence). In nucleotides, the CDR3 is TGTGCCTGGGATCTCCGAGAGACCCAGTACTTC. The encoded protein is CAWDLRETQYF.

The V and J genes are TRBV29-1 and TRBJ1-1, with D possibly TRBD1 on 6 matching bases. The CDR3 is made up of 16 amino acids. The V and J ends lost 7 bases and 1 base respectively, with 22 bases between them. In germline, CDR1 is SQVTM, CDR2 ANQGSEA. CDR3 amino acids: CSADRGSGTTNTEAFF. The CDR3 nucleotides read TGCAGCGCTGATCGTGGGTCCGGGACAACGAACACTGAAGCTTTCTTT.

This clone was observed at least ten times. A junction end diverges from the germline sequence, so it may reflect a read error. The chain has TRBV2 and TRBJ2-4, with D perhaps TRBD2 (5 bases). Looked up from germline, CDR1 is SNHLY and CDR2 is FYNNEI. This CDR3 spans 11 amino acids. The CDR3 nucleotides read TGTGCCAGCAGTGATATGAGGGATCTAAGCTTC. Its protein product is CASSDMRDLSF.

CDR3 region: CASRATGSKQETQYF. CDR3 nucleotides: TGTGCCAGCAGGGCCACCGGGTCCAAACAAGAGACCCAGTACTTC. The V call is TRBV6-1, the J call TRBJ2-5, with unresolved D. CDR3 length: 15 amino acids. Trimming pared 6 bases from V and 2 bases from J, leaving 16 bases between. Germline loops: CDR1 MNHNS, CDR2 SASEGT.

This clone was found a few times. The genes are TRBV5-6 and TRBJ1-1, with 7 bases identical to TRBD1. V was clipped by 4 bases and J by 0 bases; unmatched bases: 9. This CDR3 comprises 16 residues. Germline CDR1 is SGHDT and CDR2 is YYEEEE. CDR3 protein: CASSTPTTGMNTEAFF. The CDR3 DNA reads TGTGCCAGCAGCACACCTACGACAGGGATGAACACTGAAGCTTTCTTT.

This clone was seen many times. The chain employs TRBV15 and TRBJ2-1, with 9 bases fitting TRBD1. Germline trimming cut 0 bases from V and 6 bases from J; bases unmatched to any gene: 6. Germline CDR1 reads LNHNV; CDR2 reads YYDKDF (reference sequence). The CDR3 has 16 residues. CDR3 residues: CATSRDRQGVGNEQFF. In DNA form, the CDR3 reads TGTGCCACCAGCAGAGACCGACAGGGGGTCGGCAATGAGCAGTTCTTC.

This clone was counted a few times. V usage is TRBV9 and J usage is TRBJ2-2; D ambiguous. This CDR3 comprises 16 residues. V was clipped by 4 bases and J by 0 bases, with 13 bases between them. Germline loops: CDR1 SGDLS, CDR2 YYNGEE. CDR3 bases: TGTGCCAGCAGCACCCGCGGCAGCGCGAACACCGGGGAGCTGTTTTTT. Encoded protein: CASSTRGSANTGELFF.

In this sample, this clone turned up a few times. The V and J genes are TRBV21-1 and TRBJ1-1; the table's D call, TRBD1, was not checked against the DNA. TRBV21-1 is flagged as a pseudogene. The CDR3 runs to 13 residues. As DNA, the CDR3 is TGTGCCAGCAGCAACAGGGGAAACACTGAAGCTTTCTTT. Amino acid sequence: CASSNRGNTEAFF.

The chain couples TRBV27 to TRBJ1-2; possibly TRBD1 for D (6 bases). CDR3 length: 13 amino acids. The V end lost 5 bases, the J end lost 8 bases, and 15 bases lay between the germline ends. Germline V gives CDR1 MNHEY, CDR2 SMNVEV (reference sequence). The CDR3 DNA sequence: TGTGCCAGCAGTCCACAGGGATCCGGAGGCTACACCTTC. The encoded protein is CASSPQGSGGYTF.